This is a list of T cell receptor beta chains from one sample in a study of T cell responses to AZD1222 COVID-19 vaccine. Here immunoSEQ multiplex PCR was the method, and the copy in TCRdb shows in-frame clones only, minus some. The sample lists around 140,000 clones; approximately 93% were seen once. The input for sequencing was peripheral blood, taken on day 0 of AZD1222 vaccination. Receptors originate from an adult in good health. CDR3s include the opening cysteine and the closing phenylalanine or tryptophan. D genes are given only for firm matches. Size values are once, few and many counts, or a class for expanded clones, and some rows have none.

>TRBJ1-5|.|.|TRBV7-2
CASSLGGADQPQHF
TGTGCCAGCAGCTTGGGGGGGGCGGACCAGCCCCAGCATTTT
>TRBJ2-5|.|.|TRBV5-1
CASSLAAGSEETQYF
TGCGCCAGCAGCTTGGCCGCGGGGAGCGAAGAGACCCAGTACTTC
>TRBJ1-2|TRBD1|.|TRBV5-1
CASSLDLRGRGGVGYTF
TGCGCCAGCAGCTTGGATCTCAGGGGGCGCGGTGGGGTTGGCTACACCTTC
>TRBJ2-7|.|.|TRBV24-1
CATHRRPTSYEQYF
TGTGCCACCCACCGTAGGCCCACCTCCTACGAGCAGTACTTC
>TRBJ1-1|.|.|TRBV13
CASSPGMGSTEAFF
TGTGCCAGCAGCCCGGGCATGGGTAGCACTGAAGCTTTCTTT
>TRBJ1-6|.|few|TRBV4-1
CASSQVGTVNSPLHF
TGCGCCAGCAGCCAAGTTGGGACGGTAAATTCACCCCTCCACTTT
>TRBJ1-1|.|.|TRBV27
CASSFRRSSTEAFF
TGTGCCAGCAGTTTTCGCAGGTCTTCGACTGAAGCTTTCTTT
>TRBJ2-7|TRBD1|.|TRBV11-3
CASSPWDRADEQYF
TGTGCCAGCAGCCCCTGGGACAGGGCTGACGAGCAGTACTTC
>TRBJ1-5|.|.|TRBV19
CASRGRGNQPQHF
TGTGCCAGTCGGGGGAGGGGGAATCAGCCCCAGCATTTT
>TRBJ1-6|.|.|TRBV9
CASSARPNSPLHF
TGTGCCAGCAGCGCCCGGCCTAATTCACCCCTCCACTTT
>TRBJ1-6|.|.|TRBV2
CASSVSPNSSYNSPLHF
TGTGCCAGCAGTGTCTCGCCGAATAGCTCCTATAATTCACCCCTCCACTTT
>TRBJ1-5|TRBD1|.|TRBV6-5
CASSTGVVQPQHF
TGTGCCAGCAGTACAGGGGTCGTTCAGCCCCAGCATTTT
>TRBJ1-5|.|.|TRBV19
CASSIGNGGEAQHF
TGTGCCAGTAGTATAGGAAACGGGGGAGAGGCCCAGCATTTT
>TRBJ1-2|.|.|TRBV20-1
CSATDTGYYGYTF
TGCAGTGCTACTGACACGGGCTACTATGGCTACACCTTC
>TRBJ1-2|.|.|TRBV6-1
CASSELGTYGYTF
TGTGCCAGCAGTGAACTCGGGACCTATGGCTACACCTTC
>TRBJ1-2|TRBD1|.|TRBV7-3
CASSEKGGVYGYTF
TGTGCCAGCAGCGAAAAAGGGGGCGTCTATGGCTACACCTTC
>TRBJ2-1|.|.|TRBV6-4
CASSDPTTGNEQFF
TGTGCCAGCAGTGACCCGACGACAGGCAATGAGCAGTTCTTC
>TRBJ2-1|.|.|TRBV29-1
CSGASSYNEQFF
TGCAGCGGAGCGAGCTCCTACAATGAGCAGTTCTTC
>TRBJ1-2|TRBD1|once|TRBV10-1
CASSAGTGANYGYTF
TGCGCCAGCAGTGCTGGGACAGGGGCGAACTATGGCTACACCTTC
>TRBJ1-2|.|.|TRBV12-5
CASGLEHGYGYTF
TGTGCTAGTGGTTTGGAACACGGCTATGGCTACACCTTC
>TRBJ2-2|.|.|TRBV12-3/TRBV12-4
CASLSRRGELFF
TGTGCCAGCCTGAGCCGGAGGGGGGAGCTGTTTTTT
>TRBJ1-4|.|.|TRBV10-3
CATAGGAANEKLFF
TGTGCCACCGCCGGGGGGGCGGCCAATGAAAAACTGTTTTTT
>TRBJ2-7|TRBD2|once|TRBV27
CASSLILAGVDEQYF
TGTGCCAGCAGTTTAATCTTAGCGGGAGTCGATGAGCAGTACTTC
>TRBJ2-1|TRBD2|.|TRBV7-2
CASSPKRESLNEQFF
TGTGCCAGCAGCCCGAAGCGGGAGTCCCTCAATGAGCAGTTCTTC
>TRBJ2-1|.|.|TRBV7-9
CASSAIFGARRNEQFF
TGTGCCAGCAGCGCCATTTTCGGGGCCCGACGGAATGAGCAGTTCTTC
>TRBJ1-4|.|.|TRBV6-1
CASSEGQGRSVF
TGTGCCAGCAGTGAAGGCCAGGGCCGGTCGGTTTTT
>TRBJ1-6|.|.|TRBV30
CALAAYNSPLHF
TGTGCCCTGGCGGCTTATAATTCACCCCTCCACTTT
>TRBJ1-5|.|.|TRBV6-1
CASSEAGPQPQHF
TGTGCCAGCAGTGAAGCCGGACCCCAGCCCCAGCATTTT
>TRBJ1-3|.|.|TRBV3-1/TRBV3-2
CASSQLGNTIYF
TGTGCCAGCAGCCAACTTGGAAACACCATATATTTT
>TRBJ1-3|.|.|TRBV30
CAVAGRSSGNTIYF
TGTGCTGTTGCCGGACGGTCCTCTGGAAACACCATATATTTT
>TRBJ2-1|.|.|TRBV6-5
CATALPTREQFF
TGTGCCACCGCCCTCCCGACAAGGGAGCAGTTCTTC
>TRBJ1-1|TRBD1|.|TRBV19
CASSIGGTGATEAFF
TGTGCCAGTAGTATAGGAGGGACAGGGGCAACTGAAGCTTTCTTT
>TRBJ1-1|.|.|TRBV3-1/TRBV3-2
CASSQELRGGHTEAFF
TGTGCCAGCAGCCAAGAATTGCGGGGGGGACACACTGAAGCTTTCTTT
>TRBJ1-2|TRBD1|.|TRBV30
CAWSVPNRGLGYTF
TGTGCCTGGAGTGTACCTAACAGGGGGCTCGGCTACACCTTC
>TRBJ1-2|.|.|TRBV5-6
CASSQAPPNLSGYGYTF
TGTGCCAGCAGCCAGGCCCCCCCAAACCTCAGCGGCTATGGCTACACCTTC
>TRBJ1-1|TRBD1|.|TRBV12-5
CASGFGDRGEKAFF
TGTGCTAGTGGTTTTGGGGACAGGGGAGAAAAAGCTTTCTTT